This TCR beta chain comes out of a study of blood T cell repertoires in COVID-19. Whole-study context: The samples span acute and convalescent COVID-19 from the United States, Italy and Spain.

The data were produced by immunoSEQ multiplex PCR, yet TCRdb's version contains in-frame clones alone and is incomplete. The sample lists over 110,000 clones; about 87% were seen once. The V gene's germline CDR1 is SGHNT and CDR2 YYREEE (reference sequence). The CDR3 consists of 14 residues. The ends lost 3 bases at V and 5 bases at J; junction bases unmatched: 7. The chain couples TRBV5-4 to TRBJ2-7; the match to TRBD1 covers 8 bases. This TCR was sampled from a man aged 50 or older in a cohort exposed to, infected with or recovered from COVID-19 (not recorded which). The sample taken for sequencing was PBMCs or T cells enriched from blood (not recorded which). CDR3 DNA: TGTGCCAGCAGCTCGCGGGACAGGCTCGACGAGCAGTACTTC. Amino acid sequence: CASSSRDRLDEQYF. The full variable domain, completed using reference TRBV5-4 and TRBJ2-7, is ETGVTQSPTHLIKTRGQQVTLRCSSQSGHNTVSWYQQALGQGPQFIFQYYREEENGRGNFPPRFSGLQFPNYSSELNVNALELDDSALYLCASSSRDRLDEQYFGPGTRLTVT.